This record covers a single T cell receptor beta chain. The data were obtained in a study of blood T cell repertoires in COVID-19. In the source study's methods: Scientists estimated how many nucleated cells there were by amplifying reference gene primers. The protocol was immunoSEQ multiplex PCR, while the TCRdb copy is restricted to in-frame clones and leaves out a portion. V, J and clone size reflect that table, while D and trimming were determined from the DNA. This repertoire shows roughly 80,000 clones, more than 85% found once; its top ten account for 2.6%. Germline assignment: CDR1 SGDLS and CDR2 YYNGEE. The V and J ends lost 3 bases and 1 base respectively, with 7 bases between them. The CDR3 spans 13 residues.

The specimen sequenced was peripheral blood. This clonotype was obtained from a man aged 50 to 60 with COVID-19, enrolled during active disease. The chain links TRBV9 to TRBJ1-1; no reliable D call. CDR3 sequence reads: CASSAVPNTEAFF. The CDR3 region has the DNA TGTGCCAGCAGCGCGGTCCCGAACACTGAAGCTTTCTTT. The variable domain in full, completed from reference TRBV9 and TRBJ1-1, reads DSGVTQTPKHLITATGQRVTLRCSPRSGDLSVYWYQQSLDQGLQFLIQYYNGEERAKGNILERFSAQQFPDLHSELNLSSLELGDSALYFCASSAVPNTEAFFGQGTRLTVV.